These 29 T cell receptor beta chains were all obtained from the same sample, sequenced in a study of OX40 agonist ivuxolimab in advanced cancers. TCRdb's copy holds only in-frame clones and misses some; the assay was immunoSEQ multiplex PCR. This table has about 67,000 clones, about 90% appearing once. The specimen comprised CD4+ or CD8+ T cells sorted from blood, sampled in a trial of the OX40 agonist ivuxolimab. The receptor set was obtained from an adult with an advanced solid tumor such as melanoma, head and neck, liver or kidney cancer.

This clone has a handful of counts. The sample holds other DNA sequences that translate to the same CDR3. The chain recombines TRBV5-1 with TRBJ2-5; D not certain. Germline lookup yields CDR1 SGHRS and CDR2 YFSETQ. The CDR3 runs 15 residues. Trimming took 5 bases from V and 4 from J, leaving 18 bases between them. Here the CDR3 reads CASRFRGDVGETQYF. The CDR3 DNA reads TGCGCCAGCAGATTCCGAGGAGATGTAGGAGAGACCCAGTACTTC.

The J gene is TRBJ1-1, the V gene TRBV7-9; TRBD1 aligns across 10 bases. The CDR3 contains 15 residues. Germline CDR1 and CDR2: SEHNR and FQNEAQ (reference sequence). Trimming removed 6 bases from V and 4 bases from J; junction bases left unmatched: 8. CDR3 loop: CASRKTDRGGTEAFF. CDR3 DNA: TGTGCCAGCAGGAAAACGGACAGGGGGGGCACTGAAGCTTTCTTT.

The V call is TRBV9, the J call TRBJ2-2, with D hard to call. The V gene's germline CDR1 is SGDLS and CDR2 YYNGEE. There are 16 residues in the CDR3. Trimming removed 4 bases at V and 0 bases at J, with 13 bases between. CDR3 in DNA: TGTGCCAGCAGCCACAATCTTGGTACGAACACCGGGGAGCTGTTTTTT. Its protein is CASSHNLGTNTGELFF. Complete variable domain (other parts from reference TRBV9 and TRBJ2-2): DSGVTQTPKHLITATGQRVTLRCSPRSGDLSVYWYQQSLDQGLQFLIQYYNGEERAKGNILERFSAQQFPDLHSELNLSSLELGDSALYFCASSHNLGTNTGELFFGEGSRLTVL.

The chain couples TRBV18 to TRBJ1-2; D unresolved. Germline V gene sequence: CDR1 KGHSH, CDR2 LQKENI. Trimming shortened V by 2 bases and J by 5 bases, and 15 bases separated the two germline ends. CDR3 length equals 15 residues. The CDR3 coding sequence is TGTGCCAGCTCACCAGGGTCCAACCGCCTATATGGCTACACCTTC. This codes for CASSPGSNRLYGYTF.

This sequence joins TRBV7-2 and TRBJ2-7, with TRBD2 identical over 9 bases. The junction had 4 bases not matched to a gene; V was cut back by 3 bases and J by 4 bases. The germline V gene has CDR1 SGHTA and CDR2 FQGNSA. This CDR3 spans 14 amino acids. This CDR3 is CASSFRGGDYEQYF. The CDR3 DNA sequence: TGTGCCAGCAGCTTTCGCGGGGGGGATTACGAGCAGTACTTC. Variable domain in full (rest from reference TRBV7-2 and TRBJ2-7): GAGVSQSPSNKVTEKGKDVELRCDPISGHTALYWYRQSLGQGLEFLIYFQGNSAPDKSGLPSDRFSAERTGGSVSTLTIQRTQQEDSAVYLCASSFRGGDYEQYFGPGTRLTVT.

This clone appeared a single time. The V gene is TRBV27, the J gene TRBJ1-2, with 8 bases that match TRBD1. CDR1 is MNHEY and CDR2 is SMNVEV in the germline V gene (reference sequence). V lost 3 bases to trimming and J lost 7 bases; unmatched junction nucleotides: 4. The CDR3 extends over 13 amino acids. For the CDR3, the DNA is TGTGCCAGCAGTTTCAGGCAGGGGGCTGGCTACACCTTC. Its protein product is CASSFRQGAGYTF.

V is TRBV18 and J is TRBJ2-5, with D perhaps TRBD1 (6 bases). Deletions cut 5 bases from V and 2 bases from J, with 12 bases between. CDR3 length equals 14 residues. CDR1 is KGHSH and CDR2 is LQKENI in the germline V gene. The DNA of the CDR3 is TGTGCCAGCTCAATACAGGGCCTTCAAGAGACCCAGTACTTC. It is translated as CASSIQGLQETQYF.

The chain has TRBV5-6 and TRBJ2-6, with TRBD1 matching over 7 bases. From germline, CDR1 is SGHDT and CDR2 YYEEEE. CDR3 length: 18 residues. The junction had 6 bases not matched to a gene; V was cut back by 0 bases and J by 0 bases. In DNA, the CDR3 is TGTGCCAGCAGCTTGGGTGGACAGGTTCTCTCTGGGGCCAACGTCCTGACTTTC. Its translation is CASSLGGQVLSGANVLTF.

The V call is TRBV4-1, the J call TRBJ1-5; no clear D gene. Germline V gene data show CDR1 as MGHRA and CDR2 as YSYEKL. The CDR3 runs to 15 residues. V was trimmed by 1 base and J by 6 bases, leaving 13 bases between them. The CDR3 loop reads CASSQVQSDAQPQHF. The CDR3 nucleotides are TGCGCCAGCAGCCAAGTTCAATCCGACGCTCAGCCCCAGCATTTT.

CDR3 nucleotides: TGTGCCAGTAGGAGGGGACAGACTTATCGGAGCAATCAGCCCCAGCATTTT. This gives the protein CASRRGQTYRSNQPQHF. The chain is built from TRBV19 and TRBJ1-5; TRBD1 aligns across 7 bases. CDR1 and CDR2 (germline): LNHDA, SQIVND (reference sequence). The CDR3 is 17 residues long. V lost 6 bases to trimming and J lost 1 base; unmatched junction nucleotides: 12.

V usage is TRBV30 and J usage is TRBJ1-3, with no clear D. The CDR3 has 16 residues. Trimming shortened V by 0 bases and J by 0 bases, and 12 bases separated the two germline ends. CDR1 GTSNPN and CDR2 SVGIG come from the germline V gene (reference sequence). In DNA form, the CDR3 reads TGTGCCTGGAGTGTTGGCAGTCGCGGCTCTGGAAACACCATATATTTT. Translation: CAWSVGSRGSGNTIYF.

This chain links TRBV10-3 with TRBJ1-2; D remains ambiguous. V lost 10 bases and J lost 4, with 19 bases in between. Germline CDR1 and CDR2: ENHRY and SYGVKD. The CDR3 is 14 amino acids. The CDR3: CATRNDGYLYGYTF. As DNA, the CDR3 is TGTGCCACCCGAAACGACGGCTATCTCTATGGCTACACCTTC.

The V and J genes are TRBV28 and TRBJ2-1; TRBD2 aligns across 9 bases. V trimming: 3 bases; J trimming: 6 bases; junction bases outside the gene matches: 9. Germline V gene data show CDR1 as MDHEN and CDR2 as SYDVKM. The CDR3 contains 16 residues. In DNA form, the CDR3 reads TGTGCCAGCAGTTTTCGCGGCGCGGGAGGGGGCAATGAGCAGTTCTTC. It is translated as CASSFRGAGGGNEQFF.

This chain joins TRBV27 and TRBJ2-5, with 10 positions matching TRBD2. The CDR3 loop spans 17 amino acids. V trimming: 2 bases; J trimming: 5 bases; junction bases outside the gene matches: 11. Germline V gene sequence: CDR1 MNHEY, CDR2 SMNVEV (reference sequence). CDR3 nucleotides: TGTGCCAGCAGTTTAAGGCTAGCGGGGGCCTACCGGGAGACCCAGTACTTC. Translated, it gives CASSLRLAGAYRETQYF.

The sample holds one count of this clone. The V and J genes are TRBV10-3 and TRBJ1-1; the D is unclear. The CDR3 has 14 amino acids. V was clipped by 4 bases and J by 0 bases, with 9 bases between them. Germline CDR1 is ENHRY and CDR2 is SYGVKD. CDR3 bases: TGTGCCATCAGTGGGGCACCTTTGAACACTGAAGCTTTCTTT. It specifies CAISGAPLNTEAFF.

The rearrangement joins TRBV7-9 to TRBJ2-7; D gene unclear. The germline gives CDR1 SEHNR, CDR2 FQNEAQ (reference sequence). The CDR3 contains 16 residues. Trimming removed 2 bases at V and 2 bases at J, with 16 bases between. The CDR3 spells CASSLKSNDGAYEQYF. For the CDR3, the DNA is TGTGCCAGCAGCTTAAAATCGAACGATGGGGCCTACGAGCAGTACTTC.

The V call is TRBV5-6, the J call TRBJ2-7, with D perhaps matching TRBD2 (6 bases). This CDR3 has 13 residues. The V end lost 6 bases, the J end lost 0 bases, and 10 bases lay between the germline ends. Germline values: CDR1 SGHDT, CDR2 YYEEEE. The CDR3 DNA follows: TGTGCCAGCATCCGGCGGGGCTCCTACGAGCAGTACTTC. It codes for CASIRRGSYEQYF.

The CDR3 reads CASSLGPLNEQYF. The CDR3, as DNA: TGTGCCAGCAGCCTGGGCCCTCTCAACGAGCAGTACTTC. The chain joins TRBV11-3 to TRBJ2-7; D uncertain. CDR3 length: 13 amino acids. Germline-derived CDR1 and CDR2 are SGHNT and YENEEA. V was pared by 5 bases and J by 5 bases, with 13 bases between.

The V gene is TRBV5-4, the J gene TRBJ2-7; D ambiguous. V was pared by 3 bases and J by 5 bases, with 21 bases between. Germline V lookup: CDR1 SGHNT, CDR2 YYREEE (reference sequence). There are 16 residues in the CDR3. The CDR3 coding sequence is TGTGCCAGCAGCTGGACCCCCTCGGTGCCTTCGGACGAGCAGTACTTC. The encoded protein is CASSWTPSVPSDEQYF.

Of note for this clone: A junction boundary mismatches the germline segment, possibly from a read error. The rearrangement uses TRBV7-9 and TRBJ1-2; TRBD1 is a possible D gene (5 bases). The CDR3 covers 13 residues. CDR1 is SEHNR, CDR2 FQNEAQ, per germline (reference sequence). CDR3 amino acids: CASSLRGRLPSQF. CDR3 sequence (DNA): TGTGCCAGCAGCCTACGGGGGAGACTCCCCTCCCAATTC.

The chain recombines TRBV5-1 with TRBJ2-7, with 14 positions matching TRBD2. After removal of 5 bases from V and 0 bases from J, the junction contained 16 bases not matched to a gene. Germline V gene lookup returns CDR1 SGHRS and CDR2 YFSETQ. The CDR3 runs 20 residues. CDR3 region: CASSYRTSGRSKMSSYEQYF. Written as DNA, the CDR3 is TGCGCCAGCAGTTACCGGACTAGCGGGAGGTCAAAAATGAGCTCCTACGAGCAGTACTTC. Variable domain in full (rest from reference TRBV5-1 and TRBJ2-7): KAGVTQTPRYLIKTRGQQVTLSCSPISGHRSVSWYQQTPGQGLQFLFEYFSETQRNKGNFPGRFSGRQFSNSRSEMNVSTLELGDSALYLCASSYRTSGRSKMSSYEQYFGPGTRLTVT.

The V call is TRBV19, the J call TRBJ1-3; the D gene is possibly TRBD1 (6 bases). There are 16 residues in the CDR3. Germline lookup yields CDR1 LNHDA and CDR2 SQIVND (reference sequence). V dropped 5 bases and J dropped 0 bases, with 14 bases sitting between them. CDR3 sequence: CASSFRTDYSGNTIYF. CDR3 in DNA: TGTGCCAGTAGTTTCCGGACAGACTACTCTGGAAACACCATATATTTT.

This clone was found a few times. This chain connects TRBV19 to TRBJ1-1, with D hard to call. The CDR3 sequence is 12 residues long. Germline lookup yields CDR1 LNHDA and CDR2 SQIVND (reference sequence). V dropped 5 bases and J dropped 6 bases, with 10 bases sitting between them. The CDR3 protein is CASSFGFSEAFF. CDR3 DNA sequence: TGTGCCAGTAGTTTTGGGTTCTCTGAAGCTTTCTTT.

The genes are TRBV28 and TRBJ1-4, with no clear D. V was pared by 3 bases and J by 1 base, with 9 bases between. This CDR3 spans 15 amino acids. Germline V gives CDR1 MDHEN, CDR2 SYDVKM. CDR3 region: CASSFETGTNEKLFF. CDR3 DNA sequence: TGTGCCAGCAGTTTCGAAACGGGAACTAATGAAAAACTGTTTTTT.

The V gene is TRBV7-9, the J gene TRBJ1-1; TRBD1 aligns across 7 bases. This CDR3 has 14 amino acids. The V and J ends lost 5 bases and 1 base, in that order; junction bases with no gene match: 4. Germline CDR1 SEHNR, CDR2 FQNEAQ (reference sequence). The CDR3 is CASSKTGSNTEAFF. The CDR3, as DNA: TGTGCCAGCAGCAAGACAGGGTCGAACACTGAAGCTTTCTTT.

The chain carries TRBV6-5 and TRBJ2-3; tentatively, D is TRBD2 (7 bases). The germline V gene has CDR1 MNHEY and CDR2 SVGAGI. V lost 3 bases to trimming and J lost 5 bases, with 15 bases between them. This CDR3 spans 15 amino acids. The DNA of the CDR3 is TGTGCCAGCAGTTATCGGGGGGAGGGGGGAGATACGCAGTATTTT. Protein sequence: CASSYRGEGGDTQYF.

This clone has only one observation. The chain links TRBV2 to TRBJ2-1; D remains unclear. Deletions cut 8 bases from V and 9 bases from J, with 20 bases between. Germline V lookup: CDR1 SNHLY, CDR2 FYNNEI. The CDR3 length is 14 residues. The chain's CDR3 is CASGLADTVGEQFF. The CDR3 DNA sequence: TGTGCCAGCGGATTGGCCGATACGGTGGGTGAGCAGTTCTTC.

The chain is built from TRBV7-9 and TRBJ1-1; D unresolved. This CDR3 is built from 14 residues. Trimming removed 5 bases at V and 5 bases at J, with 15 bases between. Germline V gene lookup returns CDR1 SEHNR and CDR2 FQNEAQ (reference sequence). CDR3 amino acids: CASSPPGQRTEAFF. In DNA, the CDR3 is TGTGCCAGCAGCCCCCCCGGGCAGCGGACTGAAGCTTTCTTT.

This clone was counted once. This chain uses TRBV4-1 with TRBJ2-1; 8 bases line up with TRBD2. Germline assignment: CDR1 MGHRA and CDR2 YSYEKL. The CDR3 sequence is 16 residues long. V gave up 1 base and J gave up 3 bases; unmatched junction bases: 5. CDR3 residues: CASSQVYSGSYNEQFF. Written as DNA, the CDR3 is TGCGCCAGCAGCCAAGTCTACAGCGGGAGCTACAATGAGCAGTTCTTC.